Listed below are T cell receptor beta chains from one sample, sequenced in a study of blood T cell repertoires in COVID-19. The protocol was immunoSEQ multiplex PCR, while the TCRdb copy is restricted to in-frame clones and leaves out a portion. Of 200,000 to 250,000 clones listed, around 88% are singletons. The sample taken for sequencing was peripheral blood. Receptors were obtained from a man younger than 30 with active or convalescent COVID-19. The CDR3 runs from the conserved cysteine through the conserved F or W. Fields, in order: D gene, J gene, V gene, clone size, CDR3 protein, CDR3 DNA. The D gene is left open where the match is weak. Clone size appears in some rows only: once, few, many, or a class for an expanded clone.

>-|TRBJ2-5|TRBV4-2|-
CASSLGAGETQYF
TGTGCCAGCAGCCTTGGGGCTGGGGAGACCCAGTACTTC
>TRBD1|TRBJ2-7|TRBV5-6|-
CASSFGQVSYEQYF
TGTGCCAGCAGCTTCGGACAGGTTTCCTACGAGCAGTACTTC
>TRBD1|TRBJ2-7|TRBV11-2|-
CASSQGQGSYEQYF
TGTGCCAGCAGCCAAGGACAGGGATCGTATGAGCAGTACTTC
>-|TRBJ2-3|TRBV24-1|-
CATSDPGTDTQYF
TGTGCCACCAGTGACCCCGGGACAGATACGCAGTATTTT
>-|TRBJ2-7|TRBV4-3|-
CASSQDYTVWYEQYF
TGCGCCAGCAGCCAAGATTATACAGTCTGGTACGAGCAGTACTTC
>TRBD2|TRBJ2-7|TRBV3-1/TRBV3-2|-
CASSQEGLKREGLDEQYF
TGTGCCAGCAGCCAAGAAGGGCTTAAGCGGGAGGGCCTGGACGAGCAGTACTTC
>-|TRBJ2-5|TRBV7-9|-
CASNPGVQETQYF
TGTGCCAGCAACCCGGGGGTACAAGAGACCCAGTACTTC
>-|TRBJ2-4|TRBV5-1|-
CASSLGAGKTGKNIQYF
TGCGCCAGCAGCTTGGGAGCAGGGAAAACGGGCAAAAACATTCAGTACTTC
>-|TRBJ1-1|TRBV7-3|-
CASSSGYMNTEAFF
TGTGCCAGCAGCTCGGGATACATGAACACTGAAGCTTTCTTT
>TRBD2|TRBJ2-5|TRBV29-1|-
CSTSGVGGVIKETQYF
TGCAGCACCTCTGGAGTGGGAGGGGTGATCAAGGAGACCCAGTACTTC
>TRBD1|TRBJ2-7|TRBV5-5|-
CASSLGDRSAYEQYF
TGTGCCAGCAGCTTGGGGGACAGGAGCGCCTACGAGCAGTACTTC
>-|TRBJ1-1|TRBV27|-
CASSSGHSNTEAFF
TGTGCCAGCAGCTCGGGACACTCGAACACTGAAGCTTTCTTT
>TRBD1|TRBJ2-7|TRBV28|-
CASCRFRGLDEQYF
TGTGCCAGCTGTCGTTTCAGGGGGCTGGACGAGCAGTACTTC
>TRBD1|TRBJ2-5|TRBV19|-
CASSFRQGAQETQYF
TGTGCCAGTAGTTTCAGACAGGGGGCACAAGAGACCCAGTACTTC
>-|TRBJ1-2|TRBV5-1|few
CASSLPGDYGYTF
TGCGCCAGCAGCTTGCCAGGGGACTATGGCTACACCTTC
>-|TRBJ2-2|TRBV3-1/TRBV3-2|-
CASSHVQGAGELFF
TGTGCCAGCAGCCATGTTCAAGGGGCCGGGGAGCTGTTTTTT
>TRBD1|TRBJ1-1|TRBV30|once
CAWSVPDRGNTEAFF
TGTGCCTGGAGTGTACCGGACAGGGGGAACACTGAAGCTTTCTTT
>-|TRBJ1-5|TRBV18|-
CASSSEQGGNQPQHF
TGTGCCAGCTCATCCGAACAGGGTGGGAATCAGCCCCAGCATTTT
>TRBD1|TRBJ2-7|TRBV5-4|-
CASSRDSLYYEQYF
TGTGCCAGCAGCCGGGACAGCCTTTACTACGAGCAGTACTTC
>-|TRBJ2-2|TRBV30|-
CAWRARLTGELFF
TGTGCCTGGAGAGCGAGGCTCACCGGGGAGCTGTTTTTT
>TRBD2|TRBJ2-7|TRBV5-1|-
CASRVTSGRNYEQYF
TGCGCCAGCAGAGTGACTAGCGGGAGAAACTACGAGCAGTACTTC
>-|TRBJ2-1|TRBV4-3|-
CASSQVGDNNEQFF
TGCGCCAGCAGCCAAGTCGGGGATAACAATGAGCAGTTCTTC
>TRBD2|TRBJ2-7|TRBV3-1/TRBV3-2|-
CASRRTSGSVYEQYF
TGTGCCAGCAGGCGGACTAGCGGGAGTGTCTACGAGCAGTACTTC
>-|TRBJ2-1|TRBV28|-
CASSFLGERNEQFF
TGTGCCAGCAGTTTTCTCGGGGAGCGTAATGAGCAGTTCTTC
>TRBD2|TRBJ2-2|TRBV10-3|-
CAHGEGLAGENGELFF
TGTGCCCATGGTGAGGGACTAGCGGGAGAGAACGGGGAGCTGTTTTTT
>-|TRBJ1-4|TRBV7-9|-
CASSASGEKLFF
TGTGCCAGCAGCGCATCGGGTGAAAAACTGTTTTTT
>-|TRBJ2-1|TRBV6-5|-
CASNDLGTPNNEQFF
TGTGCCAGCAACGACCTGGGCACTCCGAACAATGAGCAGTTCTTC
>TRBD2|TRBJ2-1|TRBV6-4|-
CASSEGGGSYNEQFF
TGTGCCAGCAGTGAGGGGGGGGGTTCCTACAATGAGCAGTTCTTC
>TRBD2|TRBJ2-7|TRBV10-3|-
CAISDPSGRANEQYF
TGTGCCATCAGTGACCCTAGCGGGAGAGCTAACGAGCAGTACTTC
>TRBD2|TRBJ2-1|TRBV11-2|-
CASSPLRAGVLNEQFF
TGTGCCAGCAGCCCTCTACGCGCGGGAGTGCTCAATGAGCAGTTCTTC
>TRBD2|TRBJ2-1|TRBV19|-
CASAFLAGGGNEQFF
TGTGCCAGCGCCTTCCTAGCGGGAGGGGGGAATGAGCAGTTCTTC
>TRBD2|TRBJ2-3|TRBV18|once
CASSPFGGGEGRNTDTQYF
TGTGCCAGCTCACCCTTCGGCGGGGGGGAAGGAAGAAACACAGATACGCAGTATTTT
>-|TRBJ2-3|TRBV7-2|-
CASSLWRVTDTQYF
TGTGCCAGCAGCTTGTGGAGGGTCACAGATACGCAGTATTTT
>-|TRBJ1-1|TRBV5-4|-
CASSLVSGPTTEAFF
TGTGCCAGCAGCTTGGTTTCAGGGCCGACCACTGAAGCTTTCTTT
>TRBD1|TRBJ1-2|TRBV5-1|-
CASSLDQGAYDGYTF
TGCGCCAGCAGCTTGGACCAGGGGGCATATGATGGCTACACCTTC
>TRBD1|TRBJ1-3|TRBV5-1|-
CASSPYTGDGNTIYF
TGCGCCAGCAGCCCGTACACAGGGGACGGAAACACCATATATTTT